This T cell receptor beta chain is drawn from a study of Ad26.COV2.S vaccination and SARS-CoV-2 variants. The germline V gene encodes CDR1 MNHEY and CDR2 SMNVEV (reference sequence). The length of the CDR3 is 16 residues. V lost 5 bases to trimming and J lost 0 bases; unmatched junction nucleotides: 7. TCRdb's copy holds only in-frame clones and misses some; the assay was immunoSEQ multiplex PCR. Of fewer than 500,000 clones detected, nearly 90% appear once; the ten largest clones hold roughly 2.5%. Treatment reported: around 19 received Ad26.COV2.S at low or high dose, single or two shots; 5 received placebo; per-sample allocation not given. Day 63 after the first injection of vaccine or placebo was the sampling time.

Material: peripheral blood, obtained in a trial of Ad26.COV2.S vaccine versus placebo. The rearrangement joins TRBV27 to TRBJ1-1; 9 bases match TRBD1. The receptor was isolated from a person aged 18-65 years who received the Ad26.COV2.S COVID-19 vaccine or a placebo. The CDR3 sequence is CASSTRDRVMNTEAFF. DNA for the CDR3: TGTGCCAGCAGTACTCGGGACAGGGTCATGAACACTGAAGCTTTCTTT.